This is a list of T cell receptor beta chains from one sample in a study of cytomegalovirus exposure and HLA in healthy donors. Using immunoSEQ multiplex PCR, the repertoire was profiled, and TCRdb retains in-frame clones only, with some absent. The table has approximately 110,000 clones, roughly 70% seen once. Sequenced sample: PBMCs. Receptor source: a woman aged 40 to 50 in good health and CMV-seropositive. Each CDR3 is given with its conserved first and last residue. A D gene is named only where the DNA matches it firmly. Clone size is shown for a subset of rows, as once, few, many or a class of expanded clone.

>TRBV7-6|TRBJ1-5|NA|NA
TGTGCCAGCAGCGCTGGGACAAGCAATCAGCCCCAGCATTTT
CASSAGTSNQPQHF
>TRBV19|TRBJ2-7|NA|NA
TGTGCCAGTAGAGGTGTAAGGTCGGGCGAGCAGTACTTC
CASRGVRSGEQYF
>TRBV4-1|TRBJ2-1|NA|TRBD2
TGCGCCAGCAGCCAAGGACGGGGGGGCGGGAATGAGCAGTTCTTC
CASSQGRGGGNEQFF
>TRBV19|TRBJ1-2|once|TRBD1
TGTGCCAGTAGTCAACAGGGGAAAACGGGCGGCTACACCTTC
CASSQQGKTGGYTF
>TRBV7-9|TRBJ1-1|NA|TRBD1
TGTGCCAGCAGCCCGGGTCAGGGGGGCACTGAAGCTTTCTTT
CASSPGQGGTEAFF
>TRBV12-5|TRBJ2-3|NA|NA
TGTGCTAGTGGTTTGCACGGATCTCTAGCGTGGAACTTGGGCACAGATACGCAGTATTTT
CASGLHGSLAWNLGTDTQYF
>TRBV2|TRBJ2-1|few|TRBD2
TGTGCCAGCAGGGGACTAGCGGGAGCTATGGATGAGCAGTTCTTC
CASRGLAGAMDEQFF
>TRBV2|TRBJ2-7|NA|NA
TGTGCCAGCAGGCCCGACAGCTACGAGCAGTACTTC
CASRPDSYEQYF
>TRBV19|TRBJ1-4|NA|NA
TGTGCCAGTAGTGGGAGACAGGTATCTAATGAAAAACTGTTTTTT
CASSGRQVSNEKLFF
>TRBV19|TRBJ2-3|NA|NA
TGTGCCACCCTCGGCCGGGGGAGCACAGATACGCAGTATTTT
CATLGRGSTDTQYF
>TRBV28|TRBJ1-2|NA|TRBD1
TGTGCCAGCAGTTTACCCGGGGACAGCAAGTATGGCTACACCTTC
CASSLPGDSKYGYTF
>TRBV19|TRBJ2-3|NA|NA
TGTGCCAGTAGTATACGACTAGAAGATACGCAGTATTTT
CASSIRLEDTQYF
>TRBV7-2|TRBJ1-2|few|TRBD1
TGTGCCAGCAGCTTAGCCTCCGGACAGGGGGCTGGCTACACCTTC
CASSLASGQGAGYTF
>TRBV6-1|TRBJ1-3|once|NA
TGTGCCAGCAGTGACCCGGGACAACCCTCTGGAAACACCATATATTTT
CASSDPGQPSGNTIYF
>TRBV7-8|TRBJ2-2|NA|NA
TGTGCCAGCAGCTCCACCGGGACTTTCCTGGCCGGGGAGCTGTTTTTT
CASSSTGTFLAGELFF
>TRBV6-5|TRBJ2-7|few|TRBD1
TGTGCCAGCAGTTACCTCTCGACAGGGGGCTACGAGCAGTACTTC
CASSYLSTGGYEQYF
>TRBV15|TRBJ2-2|NA|NA
TGTGCCACCAGCAGATACCAGGGTGGGCCCGGGGAGCTGTTTTTT
CATSRYQGGPGELFF
>TRBV6-4|TRBJ2-3|NA|TRBD1
TGTGCCAGACACAGGGACAGGGACACAGATACGCAGTATTTT
CARHRDRDTDTQYF
>TRBV6-1|TRBJ2-7|NA|NA
TGTGCCAGCAGAGTGGAGGGGGCAGGGTACGAGCAGTACTTC
CASRVEGAGYEQYF
>TRBV6-1|TRBJ2-7|NA|NA
TGTGCCAGCAGTGACACAGGGAGAACCTACGAGCAGTACTTC
CASSDTGRTYEQYF
>TRBV7-9|TRBJ2-7|few|TRBD1
TGTGCCAGCAGCTTAGACCACAGGGGAAGTAAGCACGAGCAGTACTTC
CASSLDHRGSKHEQYF
>TRBV6-1|TRBJ1-6|once|TRBD1
TGTGCCAGCAGCCCAGGGACAGACCGTAATTCACCCCTCCACTTT
CASSPGTDRNSPLHF
>TRBV6-1|TRBJ1-2|NA|NA
TGTGCCAGCAGCGAAGCTTCGGGAGGGCCTCCCTATGGCTACACCTTC
CASSEASGGPPYGYTF
>TRBV5-4|TRBJ2-5|NA|TRBD2
TGTGCCAGCAGCTATACGCGGGGGGGCGGCCAAGAGACCCAGTACTTC
CASSYTRGGGQETQYF